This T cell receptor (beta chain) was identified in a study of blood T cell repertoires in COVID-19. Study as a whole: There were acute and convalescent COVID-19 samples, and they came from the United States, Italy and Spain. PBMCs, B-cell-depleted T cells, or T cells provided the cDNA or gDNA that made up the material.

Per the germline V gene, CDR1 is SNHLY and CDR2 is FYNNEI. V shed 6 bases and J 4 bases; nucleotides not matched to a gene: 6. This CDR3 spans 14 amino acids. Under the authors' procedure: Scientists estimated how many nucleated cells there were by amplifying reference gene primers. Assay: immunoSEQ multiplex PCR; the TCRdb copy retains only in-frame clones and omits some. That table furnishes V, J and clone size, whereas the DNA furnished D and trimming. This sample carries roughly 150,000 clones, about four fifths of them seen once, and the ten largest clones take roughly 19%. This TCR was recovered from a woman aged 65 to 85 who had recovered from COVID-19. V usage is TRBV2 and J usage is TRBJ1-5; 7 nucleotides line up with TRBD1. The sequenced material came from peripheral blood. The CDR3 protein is CASRWTGRNQPQHF. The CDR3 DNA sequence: TGTGCCAGCAGGTGGACAGGCCGGAATCAGCCCCAGCATTTT.